This T cell receptor beta chain comes out of a study of human T cells and chemical hapten exposure. About the study: Small differences in pooled library volume mainly drove the variation in TCR yields per sample. Study conclusions and caveats: High-frequency TCRs, those above 1 in 1000, stayed the same after DPC sensitization.

Germline CDR1 reads KGHSH; CDR2 reads LQKENI. V lost 1 base and J lost 0, with 13 bases in between. There are 16 residues in the CDR3. Stated time point: healthy volunteer bleed at 2 weeks. Unseparated into fractions, whole blood served as the source from which total RNA was extracted. Single cDNA molecules in the library carried unique molecular identifiers attached during preparation. Authors' processing steps: The median was about 89,000 TCRs per sample, ranging 23,224 to 690,600. TCRdb reanalysed the RACE reads using MiXCR and keeps one entry per CDR3 protein. What appears here as the V and J calls and clone size reflects TCRdb's work, not the paper's. This table holds about 28,000 distinct CDR3 sequences, about 7.7% found once. This clonotype was counted ten times or more. Its cognate antigen is unknown.

This chain connects TRBV18 to TRBJ2-7, with unresolved D. The sequence was obtained from a human donor in good health. Some clones in this sample may be carry-over from other donors' samples. The sequenced sample consisted of whole blood. The CDR3 DNA reads TGTGCCAGCTCACCACTAATCCCGAGTAGCTCCTACGAGCAGTACTTC. It codes for CASSPLIPSSSYEQYF.